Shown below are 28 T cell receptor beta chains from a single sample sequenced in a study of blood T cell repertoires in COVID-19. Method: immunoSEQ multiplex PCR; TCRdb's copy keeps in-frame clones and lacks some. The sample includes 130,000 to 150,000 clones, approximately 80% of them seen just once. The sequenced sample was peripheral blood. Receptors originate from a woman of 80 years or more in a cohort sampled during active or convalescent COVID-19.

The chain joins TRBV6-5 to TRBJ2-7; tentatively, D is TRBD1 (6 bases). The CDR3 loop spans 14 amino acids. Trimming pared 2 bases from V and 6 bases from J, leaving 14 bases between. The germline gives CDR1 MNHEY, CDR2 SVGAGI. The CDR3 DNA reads TGTGCCAGCAGTTACGACAGGAGTTATGGCGAGCAGTACTTC. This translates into CASSYDRSYGEQYF.

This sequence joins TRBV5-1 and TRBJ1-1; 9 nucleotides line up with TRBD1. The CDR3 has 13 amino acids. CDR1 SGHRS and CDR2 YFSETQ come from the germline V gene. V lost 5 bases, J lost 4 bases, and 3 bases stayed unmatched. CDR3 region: CASRWGQGTEAFF. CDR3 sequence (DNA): TGCGCCAGCAGGTGGGGACAGGGCACTGAAGCTTTCTTT.

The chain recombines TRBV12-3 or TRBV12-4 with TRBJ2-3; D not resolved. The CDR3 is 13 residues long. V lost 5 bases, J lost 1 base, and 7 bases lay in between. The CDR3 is CASSPEGTDTQYF. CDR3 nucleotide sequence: TGTGCCAGCAGTCCCGAGGGCACAGATACGCAGTATTTT.

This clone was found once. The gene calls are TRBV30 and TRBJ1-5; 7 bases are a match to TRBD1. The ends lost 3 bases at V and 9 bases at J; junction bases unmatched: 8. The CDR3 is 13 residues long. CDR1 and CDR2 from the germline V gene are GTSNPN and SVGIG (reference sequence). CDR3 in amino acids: CAWRSQGIGPQHF. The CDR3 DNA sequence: TGTGCCTGGAGATCACAGGGGATCGGGCCCCAGCATTTT.

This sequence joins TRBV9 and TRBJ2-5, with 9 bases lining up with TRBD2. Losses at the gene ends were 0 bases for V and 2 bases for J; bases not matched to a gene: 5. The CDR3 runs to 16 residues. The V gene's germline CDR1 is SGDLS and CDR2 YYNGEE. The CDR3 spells CASSVDLRGGQETQYF. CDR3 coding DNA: TGTGCCAGCAGCGTAGATCTGCGGGGGGGTCAAGAGACCCAGTACTTC.

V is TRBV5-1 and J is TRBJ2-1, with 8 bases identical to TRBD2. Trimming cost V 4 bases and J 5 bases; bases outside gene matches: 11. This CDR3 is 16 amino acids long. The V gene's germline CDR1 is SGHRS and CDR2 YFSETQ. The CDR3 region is CASSTGLAGGNNEQFF. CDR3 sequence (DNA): TGCGCCAGCAGCACCGGGTTGGCGGGGGGCAACAATGAGCAGTTCTTC.

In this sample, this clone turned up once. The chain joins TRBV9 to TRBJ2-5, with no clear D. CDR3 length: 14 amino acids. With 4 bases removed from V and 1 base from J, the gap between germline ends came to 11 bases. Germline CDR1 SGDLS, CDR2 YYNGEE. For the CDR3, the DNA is TGTGCCAGCAGCAACACAGTGGGCCAAGAGACCCAGTACTTC. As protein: CASSNTVGQETQYF.

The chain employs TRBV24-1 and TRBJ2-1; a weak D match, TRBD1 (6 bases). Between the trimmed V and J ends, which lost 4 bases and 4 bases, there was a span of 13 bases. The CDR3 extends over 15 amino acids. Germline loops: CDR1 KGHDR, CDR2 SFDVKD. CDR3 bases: TGTGCCACCAGTGACAACGGACAGAAGTACAATGAGCAGTTCTTC. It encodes CATSDNGQKYNEQFF.

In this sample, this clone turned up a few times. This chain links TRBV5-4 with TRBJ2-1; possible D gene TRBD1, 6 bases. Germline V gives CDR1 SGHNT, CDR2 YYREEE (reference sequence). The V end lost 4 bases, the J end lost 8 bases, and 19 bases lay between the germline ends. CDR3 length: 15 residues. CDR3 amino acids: CASSALAGEFDEQFF. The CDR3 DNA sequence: TGTGCCAGCAGCGCCCTGGCAGGGGAGTTCGATGAGCAGTTCTTC.

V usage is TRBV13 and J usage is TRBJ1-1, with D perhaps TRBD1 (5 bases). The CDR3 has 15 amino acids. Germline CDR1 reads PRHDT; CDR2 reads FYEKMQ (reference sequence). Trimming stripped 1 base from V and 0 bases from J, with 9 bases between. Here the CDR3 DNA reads TGTGCCAGCAGCTTAGATGGGGCGTTGAACACTGAAGCTTTCTTT. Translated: CASSLDGALNTEAFF. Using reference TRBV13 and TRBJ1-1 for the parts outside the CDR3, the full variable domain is AAGVIQSPRHLIKEKRETATLKCYPIPRHDTVYWYQQGPGQDPQFLISFYEKMQSDKGSIPDRFSAQQFSDYHSELNMSSLELGDSALYFCASSLDGALNTEAFFGQGTRLTVV.

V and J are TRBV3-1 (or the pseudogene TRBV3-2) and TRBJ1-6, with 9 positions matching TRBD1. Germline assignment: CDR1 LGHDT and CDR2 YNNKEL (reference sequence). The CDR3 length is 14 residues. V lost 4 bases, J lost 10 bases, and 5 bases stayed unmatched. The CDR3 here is CASSPNRGQSPLHF. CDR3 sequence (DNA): TGTGCCAGCAGCCCCAACAGGGGGCAGTCACCCCTCCACTTT.

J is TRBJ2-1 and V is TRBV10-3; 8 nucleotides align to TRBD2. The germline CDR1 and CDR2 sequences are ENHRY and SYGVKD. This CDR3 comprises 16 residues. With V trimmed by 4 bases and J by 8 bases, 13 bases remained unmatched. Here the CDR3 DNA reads TGTGCCATCAGTGGGGGGGAAGCGGGGGCCTCGGATGAGCAGTTCTTC. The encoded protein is CAISGGEAGASDEQFF.

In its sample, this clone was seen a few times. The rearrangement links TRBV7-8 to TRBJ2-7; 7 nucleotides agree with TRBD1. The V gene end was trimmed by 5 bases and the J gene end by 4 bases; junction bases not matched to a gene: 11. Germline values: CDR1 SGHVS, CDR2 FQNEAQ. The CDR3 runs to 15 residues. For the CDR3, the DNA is TGTGCCAGCAGCCTCGCCCAGGGACAGACATACGAGCAGTACGTC. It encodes CASSLAQGQTYEQYV.

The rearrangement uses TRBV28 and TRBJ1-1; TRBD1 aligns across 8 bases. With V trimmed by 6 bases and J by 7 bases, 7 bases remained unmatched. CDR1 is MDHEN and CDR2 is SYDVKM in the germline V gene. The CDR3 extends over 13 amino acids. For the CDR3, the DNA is TGTGCCAGCAGCCGTTCAGGGGGCGTTGAAGCTTTCTTT. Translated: CASSRSGGVEAFF.

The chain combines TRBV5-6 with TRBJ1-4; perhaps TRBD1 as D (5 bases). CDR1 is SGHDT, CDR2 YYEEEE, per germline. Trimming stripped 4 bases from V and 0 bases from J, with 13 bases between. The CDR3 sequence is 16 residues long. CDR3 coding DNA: TGTGCCAGCAGCGATTACGGGGGTGCAACTAATGAAAAACTGTTTTTT. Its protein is CASSDYGGATNEKLFF. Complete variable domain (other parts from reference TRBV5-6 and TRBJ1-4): DAGVTQSPTHLIKTRGQQVTLRCSPKSGHDTVSWYQQALGQGPQFIFQYYEEEERQRGNFPDRFSGHQFPNYSSELNVNALLLGDSALYLCASSDYGGATNEKLFFGSGTQLSVL.

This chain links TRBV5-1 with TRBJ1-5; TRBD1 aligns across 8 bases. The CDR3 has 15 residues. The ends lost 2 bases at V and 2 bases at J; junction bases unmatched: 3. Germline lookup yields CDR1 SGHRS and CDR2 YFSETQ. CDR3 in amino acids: CASSFGTGGNQPQHF. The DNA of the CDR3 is TGCGCCAGCAGCTTCGGGACAGGAGGCAATCAGCCCCAGCATTTT. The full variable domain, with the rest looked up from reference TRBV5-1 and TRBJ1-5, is KAGVTQTPRYLIKTRGQQVTLSCSPISGHRSVSWYQQTPGQGLQFLFEYFSETQRNKGNFPGRFSGRQFSNSRSEMNVSTLELGDSALYLCASSFGTGGNQPQHFGDGTRLSIL.

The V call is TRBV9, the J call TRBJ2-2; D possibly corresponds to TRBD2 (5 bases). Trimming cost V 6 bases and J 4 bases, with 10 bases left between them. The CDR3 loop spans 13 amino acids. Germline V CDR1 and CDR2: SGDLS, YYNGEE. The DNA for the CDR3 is TGTGCCAGCACCCCCCGGGGCACCGGGGAGCTGTTTTTT. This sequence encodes CASTPRGTGELFF.

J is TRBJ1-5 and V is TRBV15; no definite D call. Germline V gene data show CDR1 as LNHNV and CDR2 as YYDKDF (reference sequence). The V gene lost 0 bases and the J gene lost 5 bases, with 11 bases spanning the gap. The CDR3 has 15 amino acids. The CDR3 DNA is TGTGCCACCAGCAGAGAGGGGAGTGAGGATCAGCCCCAGCATTTT. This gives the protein CATSREGSEDQPQHF.

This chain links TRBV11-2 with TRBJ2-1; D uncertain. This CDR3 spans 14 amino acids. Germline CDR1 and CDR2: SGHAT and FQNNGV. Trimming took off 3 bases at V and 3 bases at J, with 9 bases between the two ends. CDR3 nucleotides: TGTGCCAGCAGCTTCACAGAGAGCTACAATGAGCAGTTCTTC. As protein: CASSFTESYNEQFF.

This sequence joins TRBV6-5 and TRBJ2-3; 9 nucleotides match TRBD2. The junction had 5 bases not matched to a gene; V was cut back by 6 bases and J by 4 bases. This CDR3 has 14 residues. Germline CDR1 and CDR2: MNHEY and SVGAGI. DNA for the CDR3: TGTGCCAGCAGAGGCGGGGGGGCCCCAGATACGCAGTATTTT. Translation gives CASRGGGAPDTQYF.

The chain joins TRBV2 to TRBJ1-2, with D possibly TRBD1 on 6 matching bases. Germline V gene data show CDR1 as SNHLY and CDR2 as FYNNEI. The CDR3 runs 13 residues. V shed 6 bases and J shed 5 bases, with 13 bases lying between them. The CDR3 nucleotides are TGTGCCAGCAGCCGCGACAGGTATTATGGCTACACCTTC. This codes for CASSRDRYYGYTF.

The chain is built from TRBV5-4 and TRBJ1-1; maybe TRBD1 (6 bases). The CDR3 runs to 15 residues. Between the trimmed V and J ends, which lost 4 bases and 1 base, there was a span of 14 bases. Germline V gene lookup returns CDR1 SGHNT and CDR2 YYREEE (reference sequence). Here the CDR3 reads CASSEDSLENTEAFF. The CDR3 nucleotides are TGTGCCAGCAGCGAGGACAGCTTAGAGAACACTGAAGCTTTCTTT.

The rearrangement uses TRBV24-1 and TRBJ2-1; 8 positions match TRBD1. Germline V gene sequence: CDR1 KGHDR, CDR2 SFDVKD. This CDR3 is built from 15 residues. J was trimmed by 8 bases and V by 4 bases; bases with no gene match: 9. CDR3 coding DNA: TGTGCCACCAGTGACTCCGGACAGGGTTGGGATGAGCAGTTCTTC. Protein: CATSDSGQGWDEQFF.

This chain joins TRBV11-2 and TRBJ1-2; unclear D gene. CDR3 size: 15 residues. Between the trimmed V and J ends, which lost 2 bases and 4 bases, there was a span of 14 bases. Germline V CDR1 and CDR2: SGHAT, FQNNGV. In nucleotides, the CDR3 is TGTGCCAGCAGCTTAAATTCAGGAATACCCTATGGCTACACCTTC. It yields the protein CASSLNSGIPYGYTF.

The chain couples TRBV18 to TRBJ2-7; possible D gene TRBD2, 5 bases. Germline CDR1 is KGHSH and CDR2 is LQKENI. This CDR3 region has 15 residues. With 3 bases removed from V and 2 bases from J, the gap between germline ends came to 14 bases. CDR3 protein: CASSPGSGRTYEQYF. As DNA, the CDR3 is TGTGCCAGCTCACCCGGGTCGGGGAGAACCTACGAGCAGTACTTC.

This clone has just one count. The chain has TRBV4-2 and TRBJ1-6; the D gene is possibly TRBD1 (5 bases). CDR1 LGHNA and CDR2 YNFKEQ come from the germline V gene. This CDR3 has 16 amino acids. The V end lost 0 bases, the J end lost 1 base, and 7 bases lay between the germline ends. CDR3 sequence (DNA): TGTGCCAGCAGCCAAGATCGGGGGTCCTATAATTCACCCCTCCACTTT. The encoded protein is CASSQDRGSYNSPLHF.

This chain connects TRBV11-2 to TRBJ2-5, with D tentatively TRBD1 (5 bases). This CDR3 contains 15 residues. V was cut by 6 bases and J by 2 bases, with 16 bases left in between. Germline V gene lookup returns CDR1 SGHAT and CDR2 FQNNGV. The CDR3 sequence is CASRIAGSPQETQYF. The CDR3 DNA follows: TGTGCCAGCAGGATTGCAGGGTCTCCACAAGAGACCCAGTACTTC.

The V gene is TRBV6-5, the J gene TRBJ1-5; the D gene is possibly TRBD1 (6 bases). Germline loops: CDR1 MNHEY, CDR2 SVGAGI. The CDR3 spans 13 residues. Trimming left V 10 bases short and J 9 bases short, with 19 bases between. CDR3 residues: CAITPQTGWPQHF. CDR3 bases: TGTGCCATCACACCCCAAACAGGGTGGCCCCAGCATTTT.